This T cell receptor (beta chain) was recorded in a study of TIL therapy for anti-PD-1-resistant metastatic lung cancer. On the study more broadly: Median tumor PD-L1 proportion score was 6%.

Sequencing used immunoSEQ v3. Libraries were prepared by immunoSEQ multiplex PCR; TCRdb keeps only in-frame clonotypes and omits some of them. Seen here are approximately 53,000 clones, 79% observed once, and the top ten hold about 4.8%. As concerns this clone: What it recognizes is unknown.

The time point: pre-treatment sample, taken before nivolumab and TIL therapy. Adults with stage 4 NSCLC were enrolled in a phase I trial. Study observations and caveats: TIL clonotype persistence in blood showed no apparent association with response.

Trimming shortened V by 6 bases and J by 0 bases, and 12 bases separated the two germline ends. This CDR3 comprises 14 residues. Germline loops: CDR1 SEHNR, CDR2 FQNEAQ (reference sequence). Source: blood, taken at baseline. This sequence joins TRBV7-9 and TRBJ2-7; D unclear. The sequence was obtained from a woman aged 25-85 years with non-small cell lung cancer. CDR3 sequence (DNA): TGTGCCAGCAGTCCTAATTCAGACTCCTACGAGCAGTACTTC. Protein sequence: CASSPNSDSYEQYF.